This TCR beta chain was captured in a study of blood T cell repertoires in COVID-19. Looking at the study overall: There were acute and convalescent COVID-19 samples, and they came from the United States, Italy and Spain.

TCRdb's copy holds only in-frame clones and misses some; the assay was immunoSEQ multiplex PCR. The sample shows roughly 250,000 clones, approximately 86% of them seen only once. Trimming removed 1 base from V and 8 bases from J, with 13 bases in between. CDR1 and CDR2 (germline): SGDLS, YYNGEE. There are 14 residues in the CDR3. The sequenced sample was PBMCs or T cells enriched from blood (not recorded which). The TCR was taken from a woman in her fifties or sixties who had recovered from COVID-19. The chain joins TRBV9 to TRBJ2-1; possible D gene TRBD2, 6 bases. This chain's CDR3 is CASSVMLGGDEQFF. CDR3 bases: TGTGCCAGCAGCGTAATGTTAGGCGGGGATGAGCAGTTCTTC.